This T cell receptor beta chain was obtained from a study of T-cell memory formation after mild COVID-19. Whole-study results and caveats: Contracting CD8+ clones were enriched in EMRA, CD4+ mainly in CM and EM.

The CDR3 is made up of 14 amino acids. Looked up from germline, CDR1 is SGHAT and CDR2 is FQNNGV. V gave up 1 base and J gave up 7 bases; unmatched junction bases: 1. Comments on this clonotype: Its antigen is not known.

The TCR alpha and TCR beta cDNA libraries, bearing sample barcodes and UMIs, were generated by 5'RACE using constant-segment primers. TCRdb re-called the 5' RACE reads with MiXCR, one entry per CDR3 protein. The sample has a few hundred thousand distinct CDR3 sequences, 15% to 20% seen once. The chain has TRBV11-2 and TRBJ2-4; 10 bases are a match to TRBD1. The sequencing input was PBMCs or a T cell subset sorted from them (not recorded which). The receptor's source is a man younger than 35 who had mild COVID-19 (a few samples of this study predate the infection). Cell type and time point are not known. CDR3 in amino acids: CASSLGTGGNIQYF. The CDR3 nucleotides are TGTGCCAGCAGCTTAGGGACAGGGGGGAACATTCAGTACTTC.